Presented here are 4 T cell receptor beta chains from one specimen sequenced in a study of T cells in Graves' hyperthyroidism and ophthalmopathy. TCR beta CDR3 region amplification was performed from RNA transcripts. The HTBI primer set was used in a first-round RT-PCR of the TCR CDR3. TCRdb processed the multiplex PCR reads anew with MiXCR; each CDR3 protein has one entry. Of some 760,000 distinct CDR3 sequences listed, 12% to 15% were seen once; the top ten hold roughly a tenth. Specimen: blood. The receptor set was obtained from a woman younger than 35 with Graves' hyperthyroidism.

The chain couples TRBV4-2 to TRBJ2-3, with a weak D call TRBD1 (5 bases). Trimming took 1 base from V and 1 from J, leaving 9 bases between them. This CDR3 comprises 15 residues. CDR1 and CDR2 (germline): LGHNA, YNFKEQ. CDR3 nucleotide sequence: TGTGCCAGCAGCCAAGGGACAACCCGCACAGATACGCAGTATTTT. It translates to CASSQGTTRTDTQYF.

This clonotype came up many times. The chain couples TRBV20-1 to TRBJ2-3; 7 nucleotides line up with TRBD1. Germline CDR1 and CDR2: DFQATT and SNEGSKA (reference sequence). V trimming: 1 base; J trimming: 1 base; junction bases outside the gene matches: 17. CDR3 length: 19 amino acids. In DNA, the CDR3 is TGCAGTGCTAGAGTTAGGGGGACAGCCAACCCTCGAGGCACAGATACGCAGTATTTT. This encodes CSARVRGTANPRGTDTQYF.

This chain links TRBV30 with TRBJ1-6, with 9 bases identical to TRBD1. The CDR3 totals 15 residues. The V gene end was trimmed by 3 bases and the J gene end by 5 bases; junction bases not matched to a gene: 5. Germline V gene lookup returns CDR1 GTSNPN and CDR2 SVGIG (reference sequence). As DNA, the CDR3 is TGTGCCTGGAGGCACCGGGACAGGGATAATTCACCCCTCCACTTT. It specifies CAWRHRDRDNSPLHF.

The genes are TRBV11-3 and TRBJ2-5; 8 nucleotides match TRBD1. The CDR3 totals 14 residues. Per germline, CDR1 SGHNT and CDR2 YENEEA. V was clipped by 5 bases and J by 4 bases; unmatched bases: 6. CDR3 sequence: CASSMDRVGETQYF. The CDR3 nucleotides are TGTGCCAGCAGCATGGACAGGGTGGGAGAGACCCAGTACTTC. Together with reference TRBV11-3 and TRBJ2-5, the CDR3 gives the full variable domain: EAGVVQSPRYKIIEKKQPVAFWCNPISGHNTLYWYLQNLGQGPELLIRYENEEAVDDSQLPKDRFSAERLKGVDSTLKIQPAELGDSAVYLCASSMDRVGETQYFGPGTRLLVL.